This TCR beta chain was sequenced during a study of Ad26.COV2.S vaccination and SARS-CoV-2 variants. Whole-study context: Administration of Ad26.COV2.S was intramuscular, either once or twice 56 days apart.

The study's findings and limits: For non-spike TCRs, breadth in vaccine recipients resembled that in placebo recipients.

Sample treatment: 15 to 20 received Ad26.COV2.S at low or high dose, single or two shots; roughly five received placebo; per-sample allocation not given. The samples were gathered on day 63 after the first injection of vaccine or placebo. As its vector, the vaccine had Ad26, which expressed Wuhan-strain SARS-CoV-2 spike. This clone has only one observation. Its specificity is unknown. Clones were sequenced by immunoSEQ multiplex PCR, and TCRdb holds only the in-frame ones, with some missing. There are approximately 300,000 clones in the sample; around 84% occur only once, and roughly 2.1% lies in the top ten. V lost 0 bases and J lost 0, with 9 bases in between. CDR3 size: 16 residues. Per the germline V gene, CDR1 is MNHEY and CDR2 is SVGEGT.

The rearrangement uses TRBV6-2 or TRBV6-3 and TRBJ1-5; D unresolved. The receptor comes from a person aged 18-60 years who received the Ad26.COV2.S COVID-19 vaccine or a placebo. The sequencing used peripheral blood, collected in a trial of Ad26.COV2.S vaccine versus placebo. The CDR3 DNA follows: TGTGCCAGCAGTTACTCGACACCAAATAGCAATCAGCCCCAGCATTTT. This codes for CASSYSTPNSNQPQHF.